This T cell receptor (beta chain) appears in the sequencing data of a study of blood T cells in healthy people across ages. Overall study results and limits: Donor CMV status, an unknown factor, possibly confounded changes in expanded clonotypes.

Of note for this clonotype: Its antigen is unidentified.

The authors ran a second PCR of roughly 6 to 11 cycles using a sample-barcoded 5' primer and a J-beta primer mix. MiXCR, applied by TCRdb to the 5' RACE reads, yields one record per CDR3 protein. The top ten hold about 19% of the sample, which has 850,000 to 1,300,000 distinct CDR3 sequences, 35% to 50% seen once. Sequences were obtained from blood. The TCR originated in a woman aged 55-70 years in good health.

Here the CDR3 reads CASSARQGITEAFF. The CDR3 DNA reads TGTGCCAGCAGCGCAAGACAGGGTATCACTGAAGCTTTCTTT. The J gene is TRBJ1-1, the V gene TRBV7-2; 7 nucleotides match TRBD1. J lost 4 bases, V lost 5 bases, and 7 bases had no gene match. The length of the CDR3 is 14 residues. Per the germline V gene, CDR1 is SGHTA and CDR2 is FQGNSA. The full variable domain, rest sourced from reference TRBV7-2 and TRBJ1-1, is GAGVSQSPSNKVTEKGKDVELRCDPISGHTALYWYRQSLGQGLEFLIYFQGNSAPDKSGLPSDRFSAERTGGSVSTLTIQRTQQEDSAVYLCASSARQGITEAFFGQGTRLTVV.